The 21 T cell receptor beta chains presented below share a single source sample, sequenced in a study of T-cell reconstitution after alpha-beta-depleted transplantation in children. Unique molecular identifiers were incorporated during preparation of the TCRbeta library. MiXCR, applied by TCRdb to the PCR reads, yields one record per CDR3 protein. The sample lists 250,000 to 300,000 distinct CDR3 sequences, roughly a tenth occurring once. Sequences were derived from PBMCs, sampled before TCRalphabeta/CD19-depleted stem cell transplant. These receptors were obtained from a boy in the first two years of life with acute myeloid leukemia, due to receive a stem cell transplant.

This clonotype was counted many times. The chain has TRBV5-4 and TRBJ2-5; tentatively, D is TRBD2 (7 bases). V gave up 4 bases and J gave up 6 bases, with 13 bases separating them. Looked up from germline, CDR1 is SGHNT and CDR2 is YYREEE (reference sequence). The CDR3 contains 13 residues. CDR3 DNA: TGTGCCAGCAGCCCCGAGGGGGGGAAGACCCAGTACTTC. Translated, it gives CASSPEGGKTQYF.

This clonotype has at least ten counts. The chain links TRBV4-3 to TRBJ2-7; D is undetermined. The V end was cut by 0 bases, the J end by 3 bases, with 12 bases between. The V gene's germline CDR1 is LGHNA and CDR2 YSLEER. This CDR3 has 15 amino acids. The chain's CDR3 is CASSQDLNKLYEQYF. Here the CDR3 DNA reads TGCGCCAGCAGCCAAGATCTCAACAAGCTCTACGAGCAGTACTTC.

This clonotype was counted many times. The V call is TRBV4-1, the J call TRBJ2-5; 7 bases align to TRBD2. After removal of 4 bases from V and 4 bases from J, the junction contained 9 bases not matched to a gene. Germline V lookup: CDR1 MGHRA, CDR2 YSYEKL. This CDR3 is built from 15 residues. The CDR3 coding sequence is TGCGCCAGCAGCCTCTCGGGCGGGAGTGGAGAGACCCAGTACTTC. This encodes CASSLSGGSGETQYF.

J is TRBJ1-1 and V is TRBV30; TRBD1 is a possible D gene (5 bases). V was shortened by 0 bases and J by 3 bases, with 8 bases between the two germline ends. This CDR3 has 13 residues. Germline CDR1 and CDR2: GTSNPN and SVGIG (reference sequence). CDR3 bases: TGTGCCTGGAGTGTGTCGGGGCACACTGAAGCTTTCTTT. It is translated as CAWSVSGHTEAFF.

This clonotype has ten or more counts. The chain joins TRBV4-2 to TRBJ2-1; 12 bases match TRBD2. Unmatched junction bases numbered 0, after V lost 1 base and J lost 2 bases. The CDR3 is made up of 16 amino acids. The germline V gene encodes CDR1 LGHNA and CDR2 YNFKEQ. This CDR3 reads CASSQASGGAYNEQFF. For the CDR3, the DNA is TGTGCCAGCAGCCAAGCTAGCGGGGGGGCCTACAATGAGCAGTTCTTC.

The chain combines TRBV27 with TRBJ2-1; TRBD2 matches at 8 bases. V dropped 6 bases and J dropped 3; count of bases not matched to a gene: 7. This CDR3 spans 15 amino acids. CDR1 and CDR2 (germline): MNHEY, SMNVEV (reference sequence). CDR3 DNA: TGTGCCAGCAGAACGGGGGGGCCCGGCTACAATGAGCAGTTCTTC. It codes for CASRTGGPGYNEQFF.

This clonotype showed up many times. This sequence joins TRBV24-1 and TRBJ1-2; D is unclear. Trimming cost V 10 bases and J 4 bases, with 12 bases left between them. Germline assignment: CDR1 KGHDR and CDR2 SFDVKD. The CDR3 sequence is 12 residues long. The CDR3: CATKTRGYGYTF. The CDR3 bases are TGTGCCACTAAGACACGTGGCTATGGCTACACCTTC.

This clonotype was recorded at least ten times. The chain uses TRBV5-1 and TRBJ2-3, with 8 bases lining up with TRBD1. Germline-derived CDR1 and CDR2 are SGHRS and YFSETQ. V was clipped by 0 bases and J by 5 bases; unmatched bases: 8. This CDR3 comprises 16 residues. The CDR3 protein is CASSLAGQGSRDTQYF. As DNA, the CDR3 is TGCGCCAGCAGCTTGGCTGGACAGGGAAGTAGAGATACGCAGTATTTT.

Ten or more counts support this clonotype. The chain employs TRBV28 and TRBJ2-1; D remains ambiguous. V lost 6 bases and J lost 0, with 12 bases in between. Germline V gene sequence: CDR1 MDHEN, CDR2 SYDVKM. This CDR3 is built from 15 residues. In nucleotides, the CDR3 is TGTGCCAGCAGGAGGACCTTTAGCTCCTACAATGAGCAGTTCTTC. It codes for CASRRTFSSYNEQFF.

This clonotype was detected a few times. Written as DNA, the CDR3 is TGCGCCAGCAGCTTGATCTCCAGGGACAAAAACATTCAGTACTTC. Its translation: CASSLISRDKNIQYF. This chain uses TRBV5-1 with TRBJ2-4, with D possibly matching TRBD1 (5 bases). The V gene's germline CDR1 is SGHRS and CDR2 YFSETQ. V shed 1 base and J shed 3 bases, with 11 bases lying between them. CDR3 length equals 15 residues. The whole variable domain, remainder taken from reference TRBV5-1 and TRBJ2-4, is KAGVTQTPRYLIKTRGQQVTLSCSPISGHRSVSWYQQTPGQGLQFLFEYFSETQRNKGNFPGRFSGRQFSNSRSEMNVSTLELGDSALYLCASSLISRDKNIQYFGAGTRLSVL.

This clonotype was counted ten times or more. This chain joins TRBV4-2 and TRBJ1-1; 9 positions match TRBD1. The CDR3 is 19 residues long. Germline CDR1 is LGHNA and CDR2 is YNFKEQ. V trimming: 3 bases; J trimming: 1 base; junction bases outside the gene matches: 15. The CDR3 coding sequence is TGTGCCAGCAGCCACATCCCCGGGACAGGGATGTCAAGGAACACTGAAGCTTTCTTT. Its protein product is CASSHIPGTGMSRNTEAFF.

The chain recombines TRBV19 with TRBJ2-6; D call uncertain. V gave up 4 bases and J gave up 5 bases, with 12 bases separating them. In germline, CDR1 is LNHDA, CDR2 SQIVND (reference sequence). The CDR3 spans 15 residues. CDR3 nucleotide sequence: TGTGCCAGTAGTACTGGTAGGGCCTGGGCCAACGTCCTGACTTTC. Its translation: CASSTGRAWANVLTF.

This clonotype has a count of ten or more. The rearrangement links TRBV12-3 or TRBV12-4 to TRBJ2-5, with D perhaps matching TRBD2 (6 bases). This CDR3 region has 14 residues. V was cut by 2 bases and J by 6 bases, with 13 bases left in between. The CDR3 DNA is TGTGCCAGCAGTTTACAACGGGAGCGGAAGACCCAGTACTTC. Translation gives CASSLQRERKTQYF.

This clonotype was observed a few times. The chain links TRBV6-1 to TRBJ2-7; 7 nucleotides agree with TRBD1. This CDR3 is built from 13 residues. V lost 7 bases, J lost 4 bases, and 7 bases stayed unmatched. Germline V CDR1 and CDR2: MNHNS, SASEGT. CDR3: CASTQGVPYEQYF. The DNA for the CDR3 is TGTGCCAGCACCCAGGGGGTTCCTTACGAGCAGTACTTC.

Note on this clonotype: Possible read error: a much larger clone is one base away. The gene calls are TRBV25-1 and TRBJ2-3, with 7 bases lining up with TRBD1. The CDR3 is 13 residues long. Germline CDR1 reads MGHDK; CDR2 reads SYGVNS. J was trimmed by 5 bases and V by 8 bases; bases with no gene match: 7. CDR3 amino acids: CASGQGEGDTQYF. For the CDR3, the DNA is TGTGCCAGCGGTCAGGGGGAAGGAGATACGCAGTATTTT.

This clonotype was found many times. This chain connects TRBV10-3 to TRBJ2-3, with 9 bases that match TRBD2. Trimming at V came to 0 bases and at J to 3 bases, leaving 1 base not matched to a gene. This CDR3 has 15 residues. Germline assignment: CDR1 ENHRY and CDR2 SYGVKD. This CDR3 is CAISESAGGTDTQYF. The CDR3 DNA reads as TGTGCCATCAGTGAGTCGGCGGGAGGGACAGATACGCAGTATTTT.

This clonotype was seen repeatedly, ten times or more. The rearrangement links TRBV11-2 to TRBJ1-6, with a tentative D call TRBD1 (6 bases). CDR3 length: 16 amino acids. Germline CDR1 is SGHAT and CDR2 is FQNNGV. V shed 0 bases and J shed 3 bases, with 9 bases lying between them. The CDR3 loop reads CASSLETGHYNSPLHF. CDR3 coding DNA: TGTGCCAGCAGCTTAGAGACAGGCCACTATAATTCACCCCTCCACTTT.

At least ten counts were recorded for this clonotype. The chain couples TRBV29-1 to TRBJ2-6; possible D gene TRBD1, 5 bases. The CDR3 is 14 amino acids. Germline assignment: CDR1 SQVTM and CDR2 ANQGSEA. V was trimmed by 6 bases and J by 0 bases, leaving 9 bases between them. The CDR3 here is CSVQGHSGANVLTF. Here the CDR3 DNA reads TGCAGCGTCCAGGGTCACTCTGGGGCCAACGTCCTGACTTTC.

Of note for this clonotype: This sequence may be a read error, since a much larger clone differs from it by one base. Here the CDR3 omits its conserved ending phenylalanine or tryptophan, so a read error is the likely source. In DNA form, the CDR3 reads TGCAGCGTGATACAGGGATTTAACTATGGCTACACCTTG. It translates to CSVIQGFNYGYTL. The gene calls are TRBV29-1 and TRBJ1-2, with D possibly TRBD1 on 6 matching bases. Germline V gives CDR1 SQVTM, CDR2 ANQGSEA. CDR3 length: 13 amino acids. The ends were cut back, 6 bases at V and 1 base at J, with 12 bases in the middle.

This clonotype was counted ten times or more. V usage is TRBV2 and J usage is TRBJ2-1; 8 positions agree with TRBD1. There are 13 residues in the CDR3. V was pared by 9 bases and J by 6 bases, with 7 bases of the junction left unmatched. Looked up from germline, CDR1 is SNHLY and CDR2 is FYNNEI. For the CDR3, the DNA is TGTGCCAGAAATCACAGGGGGAGCAATGAGCAGTTCTTC. This translates into CARNHRGSNEQFF.

The sample holds many counts of this clonotype. This chain links TRBV7-9 with TRBJ2-7; TRBD2 matches at 9 bases. V was pared by 4 bases and J by 7 bases, with 8 bases of the junction left unmatched. CDR3 size: 14 residues. Germline CDR1 is SEHNR and CDR2 is FQNEAQ (reference sequence). CDR3 in amino acids: CASSSGTSLGEQYF. CDR3 DNA sequence: TGTGCCAGCAGCTCCGGGACTAGCCTCGGGGAGCAGTACTTC.